Following are 8 T cell receptor beta chains from one sample sequenced in a study of blood T cell repertoires in COVID-19 (TCRdb year 2020). Library generation was performed with the immunoSEQ multiplex PCR assay. TCRdb stores this immuneACCESS table with in-frame sequences only. Part of the clones is absent; in the studies checked, under half of the shortfall reflects unresolved V genes, and no reason is known for the rest. This sample has some 240,000 clones in its table, and 89% of those were observed once. The top ten hold 3.5% to 5% of the sample. The sequencing sample was made of peripheral blood. These receptors were obtained from a woman aged 40 to 50 who had recovered from COVID-19.

The genes are TRBV5-6 and TRBJ1-2; D is ambiguous. V was clipped by 4 bases and J by 6 bases, with 10 bases between them. The CDR3 runs to 12 residues. CDR1 and CDR2 from the germline V gene are SGHDT and YYEEEE. The CDR3 region has the DNA TGTGCCAGCAGCCCTCGATCGGATGGCTACACCTTC. Residues: CASSPRSDGYTF.

The V gene is TRBV4-3, the J gene TRBJ2-3; TRBD2 matches at 8 bases. Germline CDR1 is LGHNA and CDR2 is YSLEER. V gave up 0 bases and J gave up 3 bases; unmatched junction bases: 5. This CDR3 comprises 16 residues. DNA for the CDR3: TGCGCCAGCAGCCAAGACGCGGGAGGTCGTACAGATACGCAGTATTTT. It yields the protein CASSQDAGGRTDTQYF.

This clone was seen more than once but under ten times. The chain links TRBV6-5 to TRBJ1-3; D is unclear. V was clipped by 4 bases and J by 0 bases, with 13 bases between them. The germline V gene has CDR1 MNHEY and CDR2 SVGAGI. The CDR3 consists of 16 residues. The CDR3 region is CASSSFGDFSGNTIYF. DNA of the CDR3: TGTGCCAGCAGTTCCTTCGGTGATTTCTCTGGAAACACCATATATTTT.

This sequence joins TRBV11-3 and TRBJ2-5, with D perhaps TRBD2 (5 bases). This CDR3 spans 13 amino acids. Germline CDR1 is SGHNT and CDR2 is YENEEA. V was cut by 1 base and J by 2 bases, with 5 bases left in between. CDR3 sequence (DNA): TGTGCCAGCAGCTTAGGAGGGCAAGAGACCCAGTACTTC. Translating it yields CASSLGGQETQYF.

The rearrangement links TRBV7-9 to TRBJ1-4; 9 nucleotides align to TRBD1. The CDR3 totals 15 residues. CDR1 and CDR2 (germline): SEHNR, FQNEAQ (reference sequence). Trimming removed 5 bases from V and 8 bases from J; junction bases left unmatched: 9. The CDR3 sequence is CASSPRDREGEKLFF. CDR3 coding DNA: TGTGCCAGCAGCCCAAGGGACAGGGAGGGCGAAAAACTGTTTTTT. The whole variable domain, filled in from reference TRBV7-9 and TRBJ1-4, reads DTGVSQNPRHKITKRGQNVTFRCDPISEHNRLYWYRQTLGQGPEFLTYFQNEAQLEKSRLLSDRFSAERPKGSFSTLEIQRTEQGDSAMYLCASSPRDREGEKLFFGSGTQLSVL.

This clone was detected many times. This sequence joins TRBV6-6 and TRBJ2-3, with 8 positions matching TRBD2. The CDR3 has 16 residues. The V gene end was trimmed by 5 bases and the J gene end by 4 bases; junction bases not matched to a gene: 11. Germline CDR1 reads MNHNY; CDR2 reads SVGAGI (reference sequence). CDR3 in amino acids: CASSRGLVAGSDTQYF. In DNA, the CDR3 is TGTGCCAGCAGTCGAGGACTGGTAGCGGGGTCAGATACGCAGTATTTT.

The rearrangement links TRBV5-6 to TRBJ1-2, with D unclear. The CDR3 consists of 13 residues. Germline lookup yields CDR1 SGHDT and CDR2 YYEEEE. V was pared by 4 bases and J by 2 bases, with 9 bases between. The CDR3 loop reads CASSHDKNYGYTF. The CDR3 coding sequence is TGTGCCAGCAGCCATGACAAAAACTATGGCTACACCTTC.

The chain joins TRBV13 to TRBJ2-3, with D possibly matching TRBD1 (6 bases). The germline CDR1 and CDR2 sequences are PRHDT and FYEKMQ (reference sequence). The CDR3 runs 14 residues. V lost 5 bases to trimming and J lost 9 bases, with 18 bases between them. The CDR3: CASSPRGGGGTQYF. The CDR3 DNA sequence: TGTGCCAGCAGCCCCCGTGGTGGGGGCGGGACGCAGTATTTT.